This paragraph reports one T cell receptor beta chain. This CDR3 region has 16 residues. Germline V gene data show CDR1 as SGHRS and CDR2 as YFSETQ. Trimming at V came to 2 bases and at J to 4 bases, leaving 9 bases not matched to a gene. This specimen comes from a study of blood T cell repertoires in COVID-19. At the level of the study: Both acute and convalescent COVID-19 samples were obtained from the United States, Italy and Spain. Nucleic acid was either cDNA or gDNA, and it came from T cells, B-cell-depleted T cells, or PBMCs.

Per the original methods: Estimates of nucleated cell counts were drawn from the amplification of reference gene primers. TCRdb's table, derived via immunoSEQ multiplex PCR, lists solely in-frame clones and lacks some. The V and J calls and clone size are taken from that table; D and trimming were inferred from the DNA. Of tens of thousands of clones listed, around 86% are singletons. The sample consisted of peripheral blood. The rearrangement joins TRBV5-1 to TRBJ2-3, with 8 bases lining up with TRBD2. The TCR sequence derives from a man older than 75 with acute or convalescent COVID-19. CDR3 loop: CASSFAGGQVADTQYF. The CDR3 DNA reads TGCGCCAGCAGCTTTGCGGGAGGCCAGGTGGCAGATACGCAGTATTTT.